The T cell receptor beta chain under discussion was sequenced for a study of blood T cell repertoires in COVID-19. Overall study context: Acute and convalescent COVID-19 samples came from the United States, Italy and Spain. PBMCs, B-cell-depleted T cells, or T cells provided the cDNA or gDNA that made up the material.

The CDR3 is made up of 14 amino acids. Germline V gene lookup returns CDR1 SGHRS and CDR2 YFSETQ. V shed 4 bases, J shed 4 bases, and the junction held 6 bases outside the gene matches. Authors' methods: How many nucleated cells were present was estimated from reference gene primer amplification. Produced via immunoSEQ multiplex PCR; TCRdb's table is partial and in-frame only. From that table come the V and J calls and clone size; the DNA was used to work out D and trimming. The sample consists of about 47,000 clones, about 88% of them appearing once. The gene calls are TRBV5-1 and TRBJ2-3; 7 bases map to TRBD2. The source of this sequence is a man aged 50 to 60 with acute or convalescent COVID-19. The sample taken for sequencing was peripheral blood. This CDR3 reads CASSPGLVPDTQYF. The CDR3 nucleotides read TGCGCCAGCAGCCCCGGACTAGTCCCAGATACGCAGTATTTT.